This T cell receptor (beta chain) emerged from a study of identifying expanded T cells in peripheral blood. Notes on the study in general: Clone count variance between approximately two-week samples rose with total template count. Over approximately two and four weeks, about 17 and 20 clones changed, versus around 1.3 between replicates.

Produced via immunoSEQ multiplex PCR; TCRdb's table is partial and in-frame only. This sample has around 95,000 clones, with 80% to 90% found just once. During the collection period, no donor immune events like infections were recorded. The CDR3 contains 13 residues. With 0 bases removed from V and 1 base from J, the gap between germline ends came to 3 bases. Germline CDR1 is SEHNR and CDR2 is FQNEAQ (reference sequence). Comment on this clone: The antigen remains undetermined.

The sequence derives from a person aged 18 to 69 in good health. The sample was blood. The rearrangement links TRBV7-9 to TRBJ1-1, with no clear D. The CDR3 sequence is CASSLAQNTEAFF. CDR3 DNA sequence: TGTGCCAGCAGCTTAGCCCAGAACACTGAAGCTTTCTTT.